The 25 T cell receptor beta chains in this list originate from one sample, sequenced in a study of T cell repertoires in cytomegalovirus infection (dated by TCRdb to between 2018 and 2021). The sample was run on an Illumina HiSeq 1500. The raw public data were reprocessed by TCRdb itself: fastp quality trimming at Q25, MiXCR clonotype calling, in-frame beta chains only. Entries are consolidated by CDR3 protein sequence, retaining the most common genes and DNA. The sample contains approximately 500,000 distinct CDR3 sequences, more than 15% of them found a single time. The leading ten clones occupy roughly 25% of the sample. The specimen was CD8+ T cells from PBMCs. The receptors derive from a human donor in good health (CMV status not recorded). Some clones in this sample may be carry-over from other donors' samples.

A few counts support this clonotype. This chain connects TRBV20-1 to TRBJ1-2, with 7 positions matching TRBD1. CDR1 and CDR2 (germline): DFQATT, SNEGSKA (reference sequence). The CDR3 has 15 residues. V lost 6 bases, J lost 3 bases, and 13 bases stayed unmatched. This CDR3 is CSAIPGRGGYYGYTF. CDR3 nucleotides: TGCAGTGCCATTCCCGGCAGGGGGGGGTACTATGGCTACACCTTC.

The chain combines TRBV9 with TRBJ1-1; D remains ambiguous. Germline V lookup: CDR1 SGDLS, CDR2 YYNGEE. V lost 3 bases to trimming and J lost 0 bases, with 15 bases between them. CDR3 size: 16 residues. CDR3 amino acids: CASSGGSYEMNTEAFF. Written as DNA, the CDR3 is TGTGCCAGCAGCGGAGGGAGTTACGAAATGAACACTGAAGCTTTCTTT.

Remarks on this clonotype: A much larger clone differs by one base, so this may be a read error. The CDR3 spells CASSSGQNYVYTF. DNA for the CDR3: TGTGCCAGCAGCTCCGGACAGAACTATGTCTACACCTTC. The rearrangement links TRBV11-2 to TRBJ1-2; a weak D match, TRBD1 (6 bases). The CDR3 has 13 amino acids. Germline CDR1 SGHAT, CDR2 FQNNGV.

The chain carries TRBV27 and TRBJ2-7; D is perhaps TRBD2 (6 bases). The CDR3 spans 15 residues. In germline, CDR1 is MNHEY, CDR2 SMNVEV (reference sequence). V lost 6 bases and J 4 bases, leaving 19 bases between the germline ends. The CDR3: CASRVFEGGFYEQYF. DNA of the CDR3: TGTGCCAGCAGAGTCTTTGAGGGAGGTTTTTACGAGCAGTACTTC.

This clonotype was found many times. CDR3 loop: CASSPPSGPYNEQFF. CDR3 in DNA: TGTGCCAGCAGCCCCCCTAGCGGGCCTTACAATGAGCAGTTCTTC. The chain has TRBV7-9 and TRBJ2-1; 8 bases agree with TRBD2. The V and J ends lost 5 bases and 4 bases, in that order; junction bases with no gene match: 7. The V gene's germline CDR1 is SEHNR and CDR2 FQNEAQ (reference sequence). CDR3 length: 15 residues.

The gene calls are TRBV27 and TRBJ1-4; TRBD1 is a possible D gene (6 bases). CDR3 length: 15 amino acids. Germline loops: CDR1 MNHEY, CDR2 SMNVEV (reference sequence). Trimming shortened V by 4 bases and J by 7 bases, and 16 bases separated the two germline ends. This chain's CDR3 is CASSSHRVLPEKLFF. In DNA, the CDR3 is TGTGCCAGCAGTTCTCACAGGGTTCTCCCTGAAAAACTGTTTTTT.

The V call is TRBV6-5, the J call TRBJ2-1; 7 bases align to TRBD2. V dropped 0 bases and J dropped 3; count of bases not matched to a gene: 5. The CDR3 has 16 residues. CDR1 MNHEY and CDR2 SVGAGI come from the germline V gene. The CDR3 loop is CASSYSGLAVYNEQFF. CDR3 nucleotide sequence: TGTGCCAGCAGTTACTCCGGTCTAGCGGTCTACAATGAGCAGTTCTTC.

This clonotype was picked up many times. This chain joins TRBV28 and TRBJ1-1; the D is unclear. The CDR3 extends over 12 amino acids. Germline CDR1 MDHEN, CDR2 SYDVKM. Trimming removed 3 bases from V and 8 bases from J, with 10 bases in between. The CDR3: CASSFRAREAFF. CDR3 coding DNA: TGTGCCAGCAGTTTTAGAGCAAGGGAAGCTTTCTTT.

DNA of the CDR3: TGTGCCAGCAGTCACGGGACAGGGACCACTGAAGCTTTCTTT. This codes for CASSHGTGTTEAFF. The genes are TRBV5-8 and TRBJ1-1, with TRBD1 matching 9 bases. CDR3 length: 14 amino acids. J gave up 4 bases and V 5 bases, and 6 bases lay outside the gene matches. Germline CDR1 SGHTS, CDR2 YDEGEE.

This clonotype was observed a single time. This chain's CDR3 is CASSLGRGATNSYEQYF. CDR3 bases: TGTGCCAGCAGTTTAGGTAGGGGGGCCACTAACTCCTACGAGCAGTACTTC. The chain recombines TRBV12-3 or TRBV12-4 with TRBJ2-7, with D perhaps being TRBD1 or TRBD2 (6 bases each). V gave up 1 base and J gave up 0 bases, with 16 bases separating them. The CDR3 has 17 residues.

This clonotype showed up many times. The rearrangement uses TRBV7-9 and TRBJ1-1; D possibly corresponds to TRBD1 (6 bases). The CDR3 runs 12 residues. Trimming cost V 5 bases and J 6 bases, with 10 bases left between them. From germline, CDR1 is SEHNR and CDR2 FQNEAQ (reference sequence). DNA of the CDR3: TGTGCCAGCAGCGAAGGGGGGGCTGAAGCTTTCTTT. Amino acids: CASSEGGAEAFF.

This clonotype was detected a few times. The rearrangement links TRBV7-9 to TRBJ2-2, with 7 bases matching TRBD2. The CDR3 covers 13 residues. Germline-derived CDR1 and CDR2 are SEHNR and FQNEAQ (reference sequence). The V gene end was trimmed by 7 bases and the J gene end by 5 bases; junction bases not matched to a gene: 4. DNA of the CDR3: TGTGCCAGCACCCTCGGGGGGACCGGGGAGCTGTTTTTT. Its protein product is CASTLGGTGELFF.

At least ten counts were recorded for this clonotype. The chain recombines TRBV12-5 with TRBJ1-1; D not certain. CDR3 length: 17 amino acids. V shed 3 bases and J shed 1 base, with 18 bases lying between them. CDR1 and CDR2 (germline): LGHNT, FRNRAP. The CDR3 nucleotides read TGTGCTAGTGGTTTTAGCGTAGGGAAGAAAGGGAACACTGAAGCTTTCTTT. It translates to CASGFSVGKKGNTEAFF.

This clonotype was seen a few times. The V call is TRBV6-5, the J call TRBJ1-5; TRBD1 might be the D (6 bases). The CDR3 spans 14 residues. Germline V lookup: CDR1 MNHEY, CDR2 SVGAGI. V gave up 2 bases and J gave up 6 bases, with 11 bases separating them. The CDR3 DNA reads as TGTGCCAGCAGTTACAGAGAGGGGGGTCAGCCCCAGCATTTT. Residues: CASSYREGGQPQHF.

The rearrangement joins TRBV9 to TRBJ2-1; D possibly corresponds to TRBD2 (6 bases). This CDR3 spans 14 amino acids. V was cut by 4 bases and J by 7 bases, with 15 bases left in between. The V gene's germline CDR1 is SGDLS and CDR2 YYNGEE. In nucleotides, the CDR3 is TGTGCCAGCAGCTCGGGGGACCGACAGAATGAGCAGTTCTTC. Its protein is CASSSGDRQNEQFF.

This clonotype has at least ten counts. The CDR3 protein is CASLDRLYGYTF. The DNA for the CDR3 is TGTGCCAGCCTCGACAGGCTCTATGGCTACACCTTC. This chain joins TRBV27 and TRBJ1-2, with a possible D match to TRBD1 (6 bases). V lost 8 bases, J lost 4 bases, and 11 bases lay in between. CDR1 is MNHEY, CDR2 SMNVEV, per germline (reference sequence). The CDR3 consists of 12 residues.

The sample holds many counts of this clonotype. This chain joins TRBV4-1 and TRBJ1-5; D unclear. V shed 1 base and J shed 7 bases, with 14 bases lying between them. Germline V gives CDR1 MGHRA, CDR2 YSYEKL. This CDR3 contains 15 residues. CDR3: CASSQVASLRQPQHF. The CDR3 DNA is TGCGCCAGCAGCCAAGTGGCGTCACTAAGGCAGCCCCAGCATTTT.

This clonotype was detected a few times. The chain uses TRBV7-9 and TRBJ2-2; TRBD2 is a possible D gene (5 bases). V was cut by 3 bases and J by 0 bases, with 11 bases left in between. From germline, CDR1 is SEHNR and CDR2 FQNEAQ (reference sequence). This CDR3 contains 16 residues. CDR3 in amino acids: CASSFSSGSNTGELFF. The DNA for the CDR3 is TGTGCCAGCAGCTTTTCCTCGGGGTCGAACACCGGGGAGCTGTTTTTT. Variable domain in full (rest from reference TRBV7-9 and TRBJ2-2): DTGVSQNPRHKITKRGQNVTFRCDPISEHNRLYWYRQTLGQGPEFLTYFQNEAQLEKSRLLSDRFSAERPKGSFSTLEIQRTEQGDSAMYLCASSFSSGSNTGELFFGEGSRLTVL.

This clonotype was counted many times. CDR3: CASSHTSGGNNEQFF. The CDR3 DNA follows: TGTGCCAGTAGCCACACTAGCGGGGGCAACAATGAGCAGTTCTTC. The genes are TRBV6-1 and TRBJ2-1; TRBD2 agrees at 11 bases. The germline V gene has CDR1 MNHNS and CDR2 SASEGT. The CDR3 is 15 amino acids. Unmatched junction bases numbered 9, after V lost 9 bases and J lost 5 bases.

In this sample, this clonotype turned up a few times. CDR3 region: CASSPNGLPSGELFF. For the CDR3, the DNA is TGTGCCAGCAGCCCTAACGGGCTCCCCTCCGGGGAGCTGTTTTTT. The chain is built from TRBV3-1 and TRBJ2-2; D gene ambiguous. The CDR3 length is 15 residues. Germline V lookup: CDR1 LGHDT, CDR2 YNNKEL (reference sequence). Trimming took 4 bases from V and 6 from J, leaving 15 bases between them.

A word on this clonotype: This is likely a read error, given that the CDR3 carries no conserved phenylalanine or tryptophan at its end. The DNA is left out, because the CDR3 cannot be placed on it with certainty; the CDR3 is given as TCRdb lists it. V gene TRBV7-8 combines with J gene TRBJ2-5; the DNA was not used to check the table's D call, TRBD1. A total of 15 residues make up the CDR3, ends included. In germline, CDR1 is SGHVS, CDR2 FQNEAQ. CDR3 sequence: CASRPRGRLQETQEL.

This clonotype was recorded many times. The genes are TRBV7-6 and TRBJ2-1; D gene ambiguous. V lost 0 bases, J lost 0 bases, and 12 bases lay in between. In germline, CDR1 is SGHVS, CDR2 FNYEAQ. This CDR3 has 17 residues. The chain's CDR3 is CASSLAIPQSSYNEQFF. In DNA form, the CDR3 reads TGTGCCAGCAGCTTAGCGATACCACAAAGCTCCTACAATGAGCAGTTCTTC.

This clonotype was observed many times. V gene TRBV7-9 combines with J gene TRBJ1-2; 8 bases fit TRBD1. The CDR3 runs to 17 residues. CDR1 is SEHNR and CDR2 is FQNEAQ in the germline V gene (reference sequence). With V trimmed by 2 bases and J by 0 bases, 8 bases remained unmatched. The CDR3 here is CASSLPSLDRANYGYTF. CDR3 bases: TGTGCCAGCAGCTTACCGAGTCTGGACAGGGCTAACTATGGCTACACCTTC.

This clonotype was recorded many times. V is TRBV27 and J is TRBJ2-4; D is tentatively TRBD1 or TRBD2 (5 bases each). Germline V gene lookup returns CDR1 MNHEY and CDR2 SMNVEV (reference sequence). Trimming cost V 4 bases and J 6 bases, with 16 bases left between them. The CDR3 consists of 15 residues. The CDR3, as DNA: TGTGCCAGCAGTTCACCCGGACCAGGGAGAAACATTCAGTACTTC. Residues: CASSSPGPGRNIQYF.

The chain uses TRBV7-3 and TRBJ2-2, with 8 bases identical to TRBD2. Trimming took 8 bases from V and 5 from J; bases not matched to a gene: 10. Germline-derived CDR1 and CDR2 are SGHTA and FQGTGA. CDR3 length equals 15 residues. DNA for the CDR3: TGTGCCAGCTCGATAAGCGGGAGTTTTACCGGGGAGCTGTTTTTT. The encoded protein is CASSISGSFTGELFF.